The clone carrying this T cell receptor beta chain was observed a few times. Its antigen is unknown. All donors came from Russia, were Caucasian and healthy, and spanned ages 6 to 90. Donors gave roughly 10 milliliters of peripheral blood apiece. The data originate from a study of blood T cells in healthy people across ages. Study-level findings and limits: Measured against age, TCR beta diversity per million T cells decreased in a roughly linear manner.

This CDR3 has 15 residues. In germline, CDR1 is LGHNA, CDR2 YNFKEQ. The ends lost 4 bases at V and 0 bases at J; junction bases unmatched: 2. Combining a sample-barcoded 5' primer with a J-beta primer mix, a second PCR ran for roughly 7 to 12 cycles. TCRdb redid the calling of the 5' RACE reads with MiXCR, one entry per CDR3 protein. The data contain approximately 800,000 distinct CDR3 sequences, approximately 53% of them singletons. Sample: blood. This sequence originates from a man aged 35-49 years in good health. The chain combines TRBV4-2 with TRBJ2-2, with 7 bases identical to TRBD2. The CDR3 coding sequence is TGTGCCAGCAGCCCCAGCGGGACGAACACCGGGGAGCTGTTTTTT. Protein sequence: CASSPSGTNTGELFF.